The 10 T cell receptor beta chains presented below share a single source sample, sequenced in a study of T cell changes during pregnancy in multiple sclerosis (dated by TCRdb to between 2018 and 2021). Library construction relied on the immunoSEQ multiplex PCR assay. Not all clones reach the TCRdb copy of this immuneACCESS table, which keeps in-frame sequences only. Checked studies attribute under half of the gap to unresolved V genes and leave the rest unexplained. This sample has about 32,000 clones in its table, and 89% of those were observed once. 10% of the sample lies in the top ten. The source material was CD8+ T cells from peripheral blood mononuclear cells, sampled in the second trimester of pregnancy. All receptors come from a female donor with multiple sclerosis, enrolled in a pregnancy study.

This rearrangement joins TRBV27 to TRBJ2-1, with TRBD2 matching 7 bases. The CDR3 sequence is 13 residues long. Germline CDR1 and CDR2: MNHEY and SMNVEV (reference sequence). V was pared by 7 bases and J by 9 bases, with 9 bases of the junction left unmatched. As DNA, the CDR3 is TGTGCCAGCACACGAGCGGGAAGGGGTGAGCAGTTCTTC. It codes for CASTRAGRGEQFF.

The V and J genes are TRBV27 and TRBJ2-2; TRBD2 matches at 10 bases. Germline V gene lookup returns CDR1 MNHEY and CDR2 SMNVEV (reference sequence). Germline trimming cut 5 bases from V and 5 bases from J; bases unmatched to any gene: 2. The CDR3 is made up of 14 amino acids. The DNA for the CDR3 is TGTGCCAGCAGTATGACTAGCGGGACCGGGGAGCTGTTTTTT. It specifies CASSMTSGTGELFF.

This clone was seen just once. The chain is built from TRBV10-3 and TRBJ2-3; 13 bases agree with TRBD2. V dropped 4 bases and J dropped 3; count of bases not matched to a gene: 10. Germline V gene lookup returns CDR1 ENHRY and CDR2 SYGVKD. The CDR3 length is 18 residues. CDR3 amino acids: CAISGSSTSGRITDTQYF. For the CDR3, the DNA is TGTGCCATCAGTGGAAGCTCGACTAGCGGGAGGATTACAGATACGCAGTATTTT.

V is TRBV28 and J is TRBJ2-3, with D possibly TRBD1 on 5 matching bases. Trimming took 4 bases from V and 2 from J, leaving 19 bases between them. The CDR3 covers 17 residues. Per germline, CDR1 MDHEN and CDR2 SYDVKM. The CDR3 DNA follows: TGTGCCAGCAGTTCCTCCTGGGTAGTGGGGCACACAGATACGCAGTATTTT. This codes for CASSSSWVVGHTDTQYF.

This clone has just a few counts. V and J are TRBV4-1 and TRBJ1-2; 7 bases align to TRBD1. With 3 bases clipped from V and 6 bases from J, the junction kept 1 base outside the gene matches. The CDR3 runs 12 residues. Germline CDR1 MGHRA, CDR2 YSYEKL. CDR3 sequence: CASSHDRDGYTF. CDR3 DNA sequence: TGCGCCAGCAGCCATGACAGGGATGGCTACACCTTC.

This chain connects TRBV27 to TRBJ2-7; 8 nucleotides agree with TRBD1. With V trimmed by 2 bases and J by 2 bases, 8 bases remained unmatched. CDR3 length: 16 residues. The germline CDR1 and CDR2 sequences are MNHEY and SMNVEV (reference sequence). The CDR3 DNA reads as TGTGCCAGCAGTTTAATCCGGGGGACAGGAGCCTACGAGCAGTACTTC. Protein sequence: CASSLIRGTGAYEQYF.

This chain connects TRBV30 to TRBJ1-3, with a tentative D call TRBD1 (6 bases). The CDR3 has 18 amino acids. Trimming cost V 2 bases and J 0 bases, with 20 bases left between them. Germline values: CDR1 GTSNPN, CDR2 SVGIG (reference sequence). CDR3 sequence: CAWSKELTGPYSGNTIYF. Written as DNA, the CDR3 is TGTGCCTGGAGTAAAGAATTGACAGGACCTTACTCTGGAAACACCATATATTTT.

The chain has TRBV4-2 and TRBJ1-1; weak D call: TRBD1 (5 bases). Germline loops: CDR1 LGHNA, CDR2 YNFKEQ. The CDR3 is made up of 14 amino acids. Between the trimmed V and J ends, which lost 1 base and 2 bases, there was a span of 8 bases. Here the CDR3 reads CASSQGQSNTEAFF. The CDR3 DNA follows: TGTGCCAGCAGCCAAGGACAGTCAAACACTGAAGCTTTCTTT.

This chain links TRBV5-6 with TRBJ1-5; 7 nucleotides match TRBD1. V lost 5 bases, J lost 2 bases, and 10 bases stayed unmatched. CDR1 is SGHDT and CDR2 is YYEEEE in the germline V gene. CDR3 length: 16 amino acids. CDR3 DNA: TGTGCCAGCAGTTCGACAGGGAAGGTAGGCAATCAGCCCCAGCATTTT. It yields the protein CASSSTGKVGNQPQHF. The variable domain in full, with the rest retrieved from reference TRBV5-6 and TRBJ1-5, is DAGVTQSPTHLIKTRGQQVTLRCSPKSGHDTVSWYQQALGQGPQFIFQYYEEEERQRGNFPDRFSGHQFPNYSSELNVNALLLGDSALYLCASSSTGKVGNQPQHFGDGTRLSIL.

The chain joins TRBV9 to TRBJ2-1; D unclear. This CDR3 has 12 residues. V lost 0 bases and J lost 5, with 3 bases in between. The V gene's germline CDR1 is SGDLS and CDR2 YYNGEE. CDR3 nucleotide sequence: TGTGCCAGCAGCGTAGCGGACAATGAGCAGTTCTTC. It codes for CASSVADNEQFF.